The entry below gives a single TCR beta chain sequence along with its context. Antigen: not known. PCR used 60 Vbeta primers and 13 Jbeta primers. TCRdb's copy holds only in-frame clones and misses some; the assay was immunoSEQ multiplex PCR. The sample carries approximately 160,000 clones, 81% recorded once. Germline V gene lookup returns CDR1 SQVTM and CDR2 ANQGSEA. Trimming pared 5 bases from V and 2 bases from J, leaving 12 bases between. The CDR3 loop spans 13 amino acids. These data are taken from a study of cytomegalovirus exposure and HLA in healthy donors. Overall study findings and caveats: A later analysis showed TCR association rates differing by HLA locus, peaking at DRB1 and lowest at HLA-C. In a later analysis, TCR beta V- and J-gene trimming was associated with a missense DCLRE1C variant.

The chain uses TRBV29-1 and TRBJ2-5; maybe TRBD2 (5 bases). Input material: PBMCs. The clonotype comes from a man aged 45-65 years in good health and CMV-seropositive. The CDR3 nucleotides are TGCAGCGTTTGGGAGCCGGCTCAAGAGACCCAGTACTTC. Protein product: CSVWEPAQETQYF.